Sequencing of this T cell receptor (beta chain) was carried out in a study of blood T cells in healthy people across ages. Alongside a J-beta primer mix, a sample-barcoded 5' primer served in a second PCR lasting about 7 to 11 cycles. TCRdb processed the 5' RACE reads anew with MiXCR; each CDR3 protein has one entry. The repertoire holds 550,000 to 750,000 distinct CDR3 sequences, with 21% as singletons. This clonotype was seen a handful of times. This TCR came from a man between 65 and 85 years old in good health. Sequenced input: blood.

The CDR3 protein is CASSSEGGRNTDTQYF. The CDR3 DNA reads TGCGCCAGCAGCTCGGAAGGGGGAAGAAACACAGATACGCAGTATTTT. J is TRBJ2-3 and V is TRBV5-1; TRBD1 might be the D (6 bases). This CDR3 comprises 16 residues. The germline V and J ends were trimmed by 3 bases and 2 bases, with 16 bases remaining between them. In germline, CDR1 is SGHRS, CDR2 YFSETQ.